This T cell receptor beta chain was sequenced during a study of early T cells in non-severe SARS-CoV-2 infection. TCRdb redid the calling of the 5' RACE reads with MiXCR, one entry per CDR3 protein. Here the sample spans approximately 98,000 distinct CDR3 sequences, 9.5% to 13% being singletons. This CDR3 is built from 13 residues. Germline trimming cut 6 bases from V and 9 bases from J; bases unmatched to any gene: 4. The sequenced material came from whole blood. The chain has TRBV12-3 or TRBV12-4 and TRBJ2-5; 13 bases agree with TRBD2. This TCR came from an adult who was a healthcare worker with PCR-confirmed SARS-CoV-2 infection or an uninfected control (not recorded which). The CDR3 coding sequence is TGTGCCAGCAGCCTAGGACTAGCGGGGGCCCAGTACTTC. It translates to CASSLGLAGAQYF.